This T cell receptor (beta chain) was sequenced in a study of shared clonotypes between healthy human individuals. In the study overall: Donors had three CD4 naive, three CD4 memory, two CD8 naive and one CD8 memory plate apiece.

Study-level results: The study generally estimated greater richness for naive than memory subsets.

Points on this clone: Its matching antigen is unknown.

Free of recent acute infections or vaccinations, the donors were healthy HIV-negative adults. This table comes from immunoSEQ multiplex PCR, and its TCRdb copy is limited to in-frame clones, with some not included. The data show about 2,500,000 clones, more than 80% seen once. The TCR sequence derives from a young man in good health. The sequenced sample consisted of naive CD4+ T cells sorted from blood. Indicated subset: CD45RA+ positively selected.

The CDR3 coding sequence is TGTGCCAGCAGCTTCAAGGGTTGGGGGAATGAAAAACTGTTTTTT. This gives the protein CASSFKGWGNEKLFF. The chain recombines TRBV11-2 with TRBJ1-4, with D maybe TRBD1 (5 bases). The germline CDR1 and CDR2 sequences are SGHAT and FQNNGV. V was pared by 3 bases and J by 5 bases, with 13 bases between. This CDR3 contains 15 residues. The full variable domain, rest sourced from reference TRBV11-2 and TRBJ1-4, is EAGVAQSPRYKIIEKRQSVAFWCNPISGHATLYWYQQILGQGPKLLIQFQNNGVVDDSQLPKDRFSAERLKGVDSTLKIQPAKLEDSAVYLCASSFKGWGNEKLFFGSGTQLSVL.